This T cell receptor beta chain was found in a study of graft-versus-host responses after intestinal transplantation. Study summary: The whole recipient group had anti-thymocyte globulin induction followed by tacrolimus and steroids for roughly 3 years. Regarding the study as a whole: Analysis identified GvH clones in recipient marrow, with some appearing first in ileum or blood.

In regard to this clone: The target antigen is unknown.

J lost 4 bases, V lost 0 bases, and 2 bases had no gene match. Germline CDR1 and CDR2: ENHRY and SYGVKD. This CDR3 spans 14 amino acids. Only in-frame clones appear in the TCRdb table, and some are missing; sequencing was by immunoSEQ multiplex PCR. Here the sample spans about 88,000 clones, 75% to 95% being singletons. The clonotype originates from a human donor who was the organ donor for an intestinal transplant. The V call is TRBV10-3, the J call TRBJ1-1; 7 positions agree with TRBD1. The material sequenced was unstimulated CD4+ T cells sorted from spleen or lymph node cells, taken before transplant. CDR3 DNA sequence: TGTGCCATCAGTGAGTCAGGGGGCTCCACTGAAGCTTTCTTT. Encoded protein: CAISESGGSTEAFF.